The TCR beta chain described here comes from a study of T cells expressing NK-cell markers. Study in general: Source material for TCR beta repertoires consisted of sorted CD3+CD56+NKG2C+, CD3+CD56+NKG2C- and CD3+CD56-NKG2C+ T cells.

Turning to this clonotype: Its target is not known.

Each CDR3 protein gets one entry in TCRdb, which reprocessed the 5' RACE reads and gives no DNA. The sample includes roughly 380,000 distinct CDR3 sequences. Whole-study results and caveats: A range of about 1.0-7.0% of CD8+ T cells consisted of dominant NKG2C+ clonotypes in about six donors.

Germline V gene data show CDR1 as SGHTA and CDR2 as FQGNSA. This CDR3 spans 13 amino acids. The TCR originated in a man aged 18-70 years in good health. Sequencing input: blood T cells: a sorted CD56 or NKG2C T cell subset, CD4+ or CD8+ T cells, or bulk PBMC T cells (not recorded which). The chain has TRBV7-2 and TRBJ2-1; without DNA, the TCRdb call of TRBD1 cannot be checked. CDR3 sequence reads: CASSRRGDNEQFF.